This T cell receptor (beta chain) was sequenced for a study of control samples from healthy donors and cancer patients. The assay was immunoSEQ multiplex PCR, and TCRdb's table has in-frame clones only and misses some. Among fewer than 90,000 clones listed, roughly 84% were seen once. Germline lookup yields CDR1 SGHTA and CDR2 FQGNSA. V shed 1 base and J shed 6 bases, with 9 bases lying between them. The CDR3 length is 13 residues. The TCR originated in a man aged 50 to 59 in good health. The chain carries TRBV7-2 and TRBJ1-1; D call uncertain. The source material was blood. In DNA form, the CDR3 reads TGTGCCAGCAGCTTAGACGTTTGGTCTGAAGCTTTCTTT. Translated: CASSLDVWSEAFF.